The clone carrying this TCR beta chain was observed a handful of times. This entry comes from a study of cytomegalovirus exposure and HLA in healthy donors. Germline V lookup: CDR1 SEHNR, CDR2 FQNEAQ (reference sequence). Trimming shortened V by 7 bases and J by 1 base, and 4 bases separated the two germline ends. The CDR3 is 11 residues long. PCR amplification relied on 60 Vbeta primers (plus 13 Jbeta primers). Produced via immunoSEQ multiplex PCR; TCRdb's table is partial and in-frame only. The sample yields around 130,000 clones, over 60% seen once. Sequences were obtained from PBMCs. The rearrangement joins TRBV7-9 to TRBJ1-1, with unresolved D. The source of this sequence is a woman aged 55-69 years in good health and CMV-seronegative. The CDR3 nucleotides read TGTGCCAGCATCGGGAACACTGAAGCTTTCTTT. This encodes CASIGNTEAFF.